This T cell receptor (beta chain) was observed in a study of T cells in Graves' hyperthyroidism and ophthalmopathy. Study summary: The blood sample was taken at first diagnosis, before treatment began.

Diagnosis rested on symptoms, serum thyroxine and TRAb, thyroid ultrasound, and orbital computed tomography. Amplification targeted TCR beta CDR3 regions from RNA transcripts. HTBI primers drove first-round RT-PCR of the TCR CDR3. TCRdb fed the multiplex PCR reads into MiXCR, producing one record per CDR3 protein. The sample includes just under 750,000 distinct CDR3 sequences, roughly a third of them seen just once. Germline values: CDR1 ENHRY, CDR2 SYGVKD. The CDR3 consists of 12 residues. V was cut by 2 bases and J by 7 bases, with 6 bases left in between. The chain uses TRBV10-3 and TRBJ1-5; the D gene is possibly TRBD1 (6 bases). Sample: blood. The receptor's source is a woman in her forties with Graves' hyperthyroidism. In DNA, the CDR3 is TGTGCCATCAGTGAGGGACAGCAGCCCCAGCATTTT. Translated: CAISEGQQPQHF.